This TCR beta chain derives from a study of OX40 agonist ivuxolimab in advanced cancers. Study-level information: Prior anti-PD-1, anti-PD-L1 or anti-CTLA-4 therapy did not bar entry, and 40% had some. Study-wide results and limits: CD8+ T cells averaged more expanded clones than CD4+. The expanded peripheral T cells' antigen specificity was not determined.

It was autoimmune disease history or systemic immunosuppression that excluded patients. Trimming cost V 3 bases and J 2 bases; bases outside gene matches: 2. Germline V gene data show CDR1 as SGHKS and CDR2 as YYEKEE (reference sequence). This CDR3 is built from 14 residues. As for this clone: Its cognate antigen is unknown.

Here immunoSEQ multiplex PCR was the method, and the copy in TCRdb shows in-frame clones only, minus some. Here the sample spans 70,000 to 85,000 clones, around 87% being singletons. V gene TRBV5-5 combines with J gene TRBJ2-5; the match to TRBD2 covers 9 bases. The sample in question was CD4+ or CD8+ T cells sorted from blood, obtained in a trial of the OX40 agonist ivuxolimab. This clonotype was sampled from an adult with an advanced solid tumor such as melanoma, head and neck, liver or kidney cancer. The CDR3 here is CASSYSGGQETQYF. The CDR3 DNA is TGTGCCAGCAGCTACAGCGGGGGGCAAGAGACCCAGTACTTC.